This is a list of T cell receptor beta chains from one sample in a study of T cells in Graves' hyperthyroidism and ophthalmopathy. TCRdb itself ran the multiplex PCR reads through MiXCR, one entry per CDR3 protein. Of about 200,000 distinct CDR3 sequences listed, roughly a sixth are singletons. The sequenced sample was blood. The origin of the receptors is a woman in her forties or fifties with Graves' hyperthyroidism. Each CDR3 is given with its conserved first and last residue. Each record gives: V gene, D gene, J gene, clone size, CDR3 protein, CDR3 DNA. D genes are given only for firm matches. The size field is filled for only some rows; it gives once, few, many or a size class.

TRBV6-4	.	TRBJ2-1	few	CASSERQAPRPNEQFF	TGTGCCAGCAGTGAAAGACAGGCCCCCCGGCCCAATGAGCAGTTCTTC
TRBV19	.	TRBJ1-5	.	CASTYRVQDLSQPQHF	TGTGCCAGTACCTATCGGGTACAGGACCTCAGTCAGCCCCAGCATTTT
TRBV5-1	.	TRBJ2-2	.	CASSLSGERTGELFF	TGCGCCAGCAGCTTGTCGGGAGAGAGAACCGGGGAGCTGTTTTTT
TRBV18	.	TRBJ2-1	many	CASSPQSGEDEQFF	TGTGCCAGCTCACCTCAGTCTGGGGAGGATGAGCAGTTCTTC
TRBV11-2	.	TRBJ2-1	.	CASSLAGGWVEFF	TGTGCCAGCAGCTTAGCGGGTGGCTGGGTTGAGTTCTTC
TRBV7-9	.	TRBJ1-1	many	CASSLSPVGYSMNTEAFF	TGTGCCAGCAGCTTATCGCCGGTCGGCTACTCAATGAACACTGAAGCTTTCTTT
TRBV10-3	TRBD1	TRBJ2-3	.	CASRQGGSTDTQYF	TGCGCCTCAAGACAGGGGGGTAGCACAGATACGCAGTATTTT
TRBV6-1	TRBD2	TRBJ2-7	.	CASSERTHTSGGYSYEQYF	TGTGCCAGCAGTGAAAGAACCCATACTAGCGGGGGGTACTCCTACGAGCAGTACTTC
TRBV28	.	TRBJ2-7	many	CASRQGNYEQYF	TGTGCCAGCAGACAGGGAAACTACGAGCAGTACTTC
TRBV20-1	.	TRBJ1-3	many	CSATLSNTIYF	TGCAGTGCTACTTTGTCTAACACCATATATTTT
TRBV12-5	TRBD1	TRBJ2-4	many	CASGKTGGQNIQYF	TGTGCTAGTGGAAAGACAGGGGGCCAAAACATTCAGTACTTC
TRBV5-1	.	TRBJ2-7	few	CASSPDGPLSYEQYF	TGCGCCAGCAGCCCGGATGGTCCTCTCTCCTACGAGCAGTACTTC
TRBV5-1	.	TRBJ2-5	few	CASNRGAQETQYF	TGCGCCAGCAACCGAGGGGCACAAGAGACCCAGTACTTC
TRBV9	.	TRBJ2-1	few	CASSVGTYNEQFF	TGTGCCAGCAGCGTAGGCACGTACAATGAGCAGTTCTTC
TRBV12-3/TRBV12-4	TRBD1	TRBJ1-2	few	CASSQQGATNYGYTF	TGTGCCAGCAGTCAACAGGGGGCAACTAACTATGGCTACACCTTC
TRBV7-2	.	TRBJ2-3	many	CASSLWGRTDTQYF	TGTGCCAGCAGCTTGTGGGGGCGAACAGATACGCAGTATTTT
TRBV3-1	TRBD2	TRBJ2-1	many	CASSPGTSGSLYNEQFF	TGTGCCAGCAGCCCCGGGACTAGCGGGAGCCTCTACAATGAGCAGTTCTTC
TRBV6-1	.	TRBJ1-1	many	CASTRFKHTEAFF	TGTGCCAGCACCCGGTTCAAGCACACTGAAGCTTTCTTT
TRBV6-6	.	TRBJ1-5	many	CASSYDRVKPQHF	TGTGCCAGCAGTTACGACAGAGTGAAGCCCCAGCATTTT
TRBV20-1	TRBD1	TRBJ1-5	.	CSAKPGTENQPQHF	TGCAGTGCTAAGCCCGGGACAGAAAATCAGCCCCAGCATTTT
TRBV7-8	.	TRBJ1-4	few	CASSSTLTTNEKLFF	TGTGCCAGCAGTTCTACACTGACAACTAATGAAAAACTGTTTTTT
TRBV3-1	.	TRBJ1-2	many	CASSQNGQNYGYTF	TGTGCCAGCAGCCAAAACGGACAGAACTATGGCTACACCTTC
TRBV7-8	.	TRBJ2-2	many	CATKLSNTGELFF	TGTGCCACTAAGTTGAGCAACACCGGGGAGCTGTTTTTT
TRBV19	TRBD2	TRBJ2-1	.	CASSMGAGGSYNEQFF	TGTGCCAGTAGTATGGGAGCGGGGGGCTCCTACAATGAGCAGTTCTTC
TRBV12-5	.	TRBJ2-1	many	CASGLGQGGSEQFF	TGTGCTAGTGGTTTAGGGCAGGGGGGTTCTGAGCAGTTCTTC
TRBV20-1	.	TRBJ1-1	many	CSAPGRYTEAFF	TGCAGTGCTCCGGGACGGTATACTGAAGCTTTCTTT
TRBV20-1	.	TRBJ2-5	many	CSARKGSGQYQETQYF	TGCAGTGCTAGAAAAGGCAGCGGACAGTACCAAGAGACCCAGTACTTC